This T cell receptor beta chain was obtained from a study of CD8 T cells in ankylosing spondylitis. Overall study results and limits: In synovial fluid and blood from reactive arthritis, some motif variants were previously reported. Characteristic, it appeared, of ankylosing spondylitis blood was a TCR beta motif of eight highly homologous variants.

Germline V gene data show CDR1 as DFQATT and CDR2 as SNEGSKA (reference sequence). V was pared by 6 bases and J by 0 bases, with 16 bases between. The CDR3 has 15 amino acids. Using quantitative 5'-RACE with molecular barcodes, the authors made TCR beta libraries. One entry per CDR3 protein, called by TCRdb with MiXCR from the 5' RACE reads. Here the sample spans a few hundred thousand distinct CDR3 sequences, more than 20% being singletons. This clonotype was found a few times. What it binds is not known. Specimen: blood, either unsorted or a sorted T cell fraction (not recorded which). The chain couples TRBV20-1 to TRBJ2-3; D possibly corresponds to TRBD2 (5 bases). This TCR derives from a female donor with ankylosing spondylitis or in good health (not recorded which). CDR3 loop: CSAQRGGGSTDTQYF. CDR3 coding DNA: TGCAGTGCCCAAAGAGGCGGAGGAAGCACAGATACGCAGTATTTT.